Listed here are 27 T cell receptor beta chains from one sample, sequenced in a study of cytomegalovirus exposure and HLA in healthy donors (dated by TCRdb to about 2017). Libraries were made using the immunoSEQ multiplex PCR assay. For the multiplex PCR, a mixture combining 60 forward primers for TCR Vbeta segments and 13 reverse primers for TCR Jbeta segments was used. Not all clones reach the TCRdb copy of this immuneACCESS table, which keeps in-frame sequences only. Checked studies attribute under half of the gap to unresolved V genes and leave the rest unexplained. A total of 210,000 or so clones appear in this sample, 60% to 85% of them only once. Clones ranked in the top ten supply 15% to 18% of the sample. Source material: PBMCs. These receptors all come from a man in his forties or fifties in good health and CMV-seronegative.

A single count supports this clone. V and J are TRBV12-5 and TRBJ2-7; weak D call: TRBD1 (6 bases). This CDR3 has 15 amino acids. The ends were cut back, 0 bases at V and 7 bases at J, with 16 bases in the middle. Germline V gene lookup returns CDR1 LGHNT and CDR2 FRNRAP. Here the CDR3 reads CASGLVQGRADEQYF. The CDR3 DNA is TGTGCTAGTGGTTTGGTACAGGGCAGGGCGGATGAGCAGTACTTC.

Concerning this clone: An end of the junction differs from the germline gene, which may be a read error. J is TRBJ1-3 and V is TRBV2; 9 bases match TRBD1. Germline CDR1 and CDR2: SNHLY and FYNNEI. The CDR3 is 14 residues long. Here the CDR3 reads CASSWTGAGDTIYF. For the CDR3, the DNA is TGTGCCAGCAGTTGGACAGGGGCTGGAGACACCATATATTTT.

The chain joins TRBV18 to TRBJ2-7; the match to TRBD2 covers 11 bases. The V gene's germline CDR1 is KGHSH and CDR2 LQKENI. Trimming removed 2 bases from V and 0 bases from J; junction bases left unmatched: 0. This CDR3 comprises 15 residues. The CDR3 loop reads CASSPTSGSSYEQYF. CDR3 sequence (DNA): TGTGCCAGCTCACCAACTAGCGGGAGCTCCTACGAGCAGTACTTC.

This chain joins TRBV7-8 and TRBJ2-7; a possible D gene is TRBD2 (5 bases). This CDR3 has 15 residues. Between the trimmed V and J ends, which lost 1 base and 0 bases, there was a span of 10 bases. The germline gives CDR1 SGHVS, CDR2 FQNEAQ. CDR3 coding DNA: TGTGCCAGCAGCTTAGAGGACTCCTCCTCCTACGAGCAGTACTTC. This sequence encodes CASSLEDSSSYEQYF.

The V call is TRBV7-9, the J call TRBJ2-1, with a weak D call TRBD2 (9 bases). CDR1 and CDR2 (germline): SEHNR, FQNEAQ (reference sequence). V was cut by 10 bases and J by 2 bases, with 27 bases left in between. The CDR3 runs to 18 residues. The CDR3 reads CATDVRGRGGPAYNEQFF. The DNA for the CDR3 is TGTGCCACAGACGTCAGGGGGCGGGGGGGCCCGGCCTACAATGAGCAGTTCTTC.

This clone was recorded once. The DNA of the CDR3 is TGCGCCAGCAGCCGCTCGATCGGGGGAGGGGACACCGGGGAGCTGTTTTTT. Translating gives CASSRSIGGGDTGELFF. This chain joins TRBV4-3 and TRBJ2-2, with 7 positions matching TRBD2. The CDR3 spans 17 residues. Trimming took 4 bases from V and 3 from J; bases not matched to a gene: 11. Germline lookup yields CDR1 LGHNA and CDR2 YSLEER.

Concerning this clone: A read error may produce the germline difference seen at one junction end. V and J are TRBV4-1 and TRBJ2-7; a weak D match, TRBD1 (6 bases). Germline CDR1 MGHRA, CDR2 YSYEKL. This CDR3 region has 15 residues. The CDR3 coding sequence is TGCGCCAGCAGCCAAGATGGGACAAGTTCCTTCGAGCAGTACTTC. Its translation: CASSQDGTSSFEQYF.

The chain is built from TRBV7-9 and TRBJ2-1, with 11 bases matching TRBD2. The trim removed 4 bases at V and 2 bases at J, leaving 10 bases unmatched. CDR1 is SEHNR, CDR2 FQNEAQ, per germline (reference sequence). The CDR3 contains 18 residues. CDR3 protein: CASSYLAGTSGAYNEQFF. CDR3 DNA sequence: TGTGCCAGCAGCTACTTAGCCGGGACTAGCGGAGCCTACAATGAGCAGTTCTTC.

The chain is built from TRBV4-2 and TRBJ2-5; 13 positions agree with TRBD2. Unmatched junction bases numbered 8, after V lost 0 bases and J lost 4 bases. Germline CDR1 is LGHNA and CDR2 is YNFKEQ. The CDR3 runs 18 residues. CDR3 protein: CASSQETWTSGSGETQYF. The CDR3 nucleotides read TGTGCCAGCAGCCAAGAAACCTGGACTAGCGGGAGTGGAGAGACCCAGTACTTC.

This clone was counted between two and nine times. The DNA for the CDR3 is TGTGCCAGCAGGAGCAGCAATCAGCCCCAGCATTTT. It encodes CASRSSNQPQHF. The chain links TRBV6-1 to TRBJ1-5, with no clear D. CDR1 is MNHNS, CDR2 SASEGT, per germline. The CDR3 runs 12 residues. The V gene lost 6 bases and the J gene lost 1 base, with 4 bases spanning the gap.

This rearrangement joins TRBV28 to TRBJ2-3; perhaps TRBD1 as D (6 bases). V gave up 2 bases and J gave up 4 bases, with 13 bases separating them. The CDR3 is made up of 15 amino acids. CDR1 MDHEN and CDR2 SYDVKM come from the germline V gene. This CDR3 reads CASSLMAGVADTQYF. The DNA of the CDR3 is TGTGCCAGCAGTTTAATGGCAGGGGTGGCAGATACGCAGTATTTT.

The chain is built from TRBV12-2 and TRBJ1-1. TRBV12-2 is marked as a pseudogene. CDR3 length: 14 amino acids. CDR3 region: CASRLGLTFTEAFF. DNA for the CDR3: TGTGCAAGTCGCTTAGGCCTAACGTTCACTGAAGCTTTCTTT.

The V gene is TRBV21-1, the J gene TRBJ2-3; the table's D call TRBD1 went unverified against the DNA. TRBV21-1 is marked as a pseudogene. The CDR3 consists of 18 residues. CDR3 residues: CASSKTPRAGGGRDTQYF. The CDR3 nucleotides read TGTGCCAGCAGCAAGACCCCCCGGGCAGGGGGCGGTAGGGATACGCAGTATTTT.

This chain joins TRBV27 and TRBJ1-1; weak D call: TRBD1 (6 bases). Germline CDR1 is MNHEY and CDR2 is SMNVEV (reference sequence). Trimming left V 6 bases short and J 3 bases short, with 17 bases between. The CDR3 has 15 residues. CDR3: CASRGYTGFDTEAFF. CDR3 DNA: TGTGCCAGCAGGGGCTATACAGGGTTCGACACTGAAGCTTTCTTT.

The chain employs TRBV28 and TRBJ1-2; TRBD1 aligns across 9 bases. The CDR3 contains 17 residues. With 2 bases clipped from V and 4 bases from J, the junction kept 11 bases outside the gene matches. Per germline, CDR1 MDHEN and CDR2 SYDVKM. The CDR3 sequence is CASSLGGGDRVTYGYTF. The CDR3 DNA reads TGTGCCAGCAGTTTAGGAGGCGGGGACAGGGTAACCTATGGCTACACCTTC.

The sample holds one count of this clone. The genes are TRBV11-2 and TRBJ2-5; 9 positions match TRBD2. Germline V CDR1 and CDR2: SGHAT, FQNNGV. The CDR3 is 16 amino acids. V lost 5 bases, J lost 1 base, and 8 bases stayed unmatched. CDR3 DNA: TGTGCCAGCAGCCGCCGACTAGCGGATACCCAAGAGACCCAGTACTTC. This encodes CASSRRLADTQETQYF. Full variable domain (outside the CDR3, taken from reference TRBV11-2 and TRBJ2-5): EAGVAQSPRYKIIEKRQSVAFWCNPISGHATLYWYQQILGQGPKLLIQFQNNGVVDDSQLPKDRFSAERLKGVDSTLKIQPAKLEDSAVYLCASSRRLADTQETQYFGPGTRLLVL.

The chain combines TRBV7-3 with TRBJ2-5; tentatively, D is TRBD2 (7 bases). V was trimmed by 0 bases and J by 3 bases, leaving 14 bases between them. CDR1 and CDR2 (germline): SGHTA, FQGTGA. CDR3 length: 16 residues. The CDR3: CASSLTGGGSKETQYF. The CDR3 bases are TGTGCCAGCAGCTTAACGGGAGGGGGTAGTAAAGAGACCCAGTACTTC.

The chain employs TRBV27 and TRBJ2-7; possibly TRBD2 for D (6 bases). The CDR3 length is 16 residues. CDR1 and CDR2 (germline): MNHEY, SMNVEV (reference sequence). Trimming cost V 6 bases and J 4 bases, with 22 bases left between them. The CDR3 here is CASRARPGIAAYEQYF. The DNA of the CDR3 is TGTGCCAGCAGGGCCCGACCAGGAATAGCGGCATACGAGCAGTACTTC.

This clone was counted between two and nine times. The chain couples TRBV2 to TRBJ1-5; 9 nucleotides agree with TRBD1. From germline, CDR1 is SNHLY and CDR2 FYNNEI. The V gene end was trimmed by 4 bases and the J gene end by 1 base; junction bases not matched to a gene: 5. The CDR3 loop spans 16 amino acids. For the CDR3, the DNA is TGTGCCAGCAGTGGGGGACAGGGAGTGAGCAATCAGCCCCAGCATTTT. Residues: CASSGGQGVSNQPQHF.

This clone has just a few counts. The chain joins TRBV5-1 to TRBJ2-2, with 9 bases matching TRBD2. V lost 4 bases to trimming and J lost 5 bases; unmatched junction nucleotides: 3. The CDR3 sequence is 14 residues long. The germline V gene encodes CDR1 SGHRS and CDR2 YFSETQ. The CDR3 nucleotides read TGCGCCAGCAGCCGCCTAGCGGGAACCGGGGAGCTGTTTTTT. Translated: CASSRLAGTGELFF.

CDR3 protein: CASRLRHSGTEAFF. The CDR3 nucleotides read TGTGCCAGCAGGTTGAGACACTCAGGCACTGAAGCTTTCTTT. This chain joins TRBV27 and TRBJ1-1; no firm D call. Germline V lookup: CDR1 MNHEY, CDR2 SMNVEV (reference sequence). The V and J ends lost 6 bases and 4 bases respectively, with 15 bases between them. The CDR3 loop spans 14 amino acids.

The V call is TRBV5-4, the J call TRBJ2-2; TRBD1 matches at 9 bases. This CDR3 comprises 14 residues. Germline V CDR1 and CDR2: SGHNT, YYREEE (reference sequence). Trimming cost V 6 bases and J 2 bases; bases outside gene matches: 2. CDR3 protein: CASKGQGNTGELFF. CDR3 in DNA: TGTGCCAGCAAGGGACAGGGTAACACCGGGGAGCTGTTTTTT.

The genes are TRBV5-1 and TRBJ2-5; D is undetermined. V was pared by 4 bases and J by 1 base, with 8 bases between. Germline V gives CDR1 SGHRS, CDR2 YFSETQ. There are 13 residues in the CDR3. CDR3 residues: CASSPRGQETQYF. The CDR3 region has the DNA TGCGCCAGCAGCCCCAGAGGCCAAGAGACCCAGTACTTC.

V usage is TRBV4-1 and J usage is TRBJ2-3; 8 positions agree with TRBD2. The CDR3 is 17 amino acids. V gave up 2 bases and J gave up 0 bases; unmatched junction bases: 7. Germline V CDR1 and CDR2: MGHRA, YSYEKL. This CDR3 reads CASSQLVAGSSTDTQYF. CDR3 DNA: TGCGCCAGCAGCCAACTCGTAGCGGGATCTAGCACAGATACGCAGTATTTT.

In DNA, the CDR3 is TGTGCCAGCAGTGGCAGCGGGGGGGCATCCGGGGAGCTGTTTTTT. Protein product: CASSGSGGASGELFF. This chain uses TRBV2 with TRBJ2-2; 10 nucleotides match TRBD2. CDR1 and CDR2 from the germline V gene are SNHLY and FYNNEI. This CDR3 comprises 15 residues. Trimming at V came to 4 bases and at J to 6 bases, leaving 5 bases not matched to a gene.

This chain uses TRBV4-1 with TRBJ1-5; a weak D match, TRBD1 (6 bases). The V end lost 1 base, the J end lost 5 bases, and 18 bases lay between the germline ends. Germline CDR1 MGHRA, CDR2 YSYEKL. The CDR3 spans 17 residues. The CDR3 region has the DNA TGCGCCAGCAGCCAAGTGATTGGGGCAGGGGTGCATCAGCCCCAGCATTTT. This encodes CASSQVIGAGVHQPQHF.

The V call is TRBV7-2, the J call TRBJ2-7; 9 nucleotides agree with TRBD1. Germline values: CDR1 SGHTA, CDR2 FQGNSA. This CDR3 is built from 14 residues. The trim removed 6 bases at V and 2 bases at J, leaving 5 bases unmatched. Written as DNA, the CDR3 is TGTGCCAGCAGACCCGGGACAGGGACCTACGAGCAGTACTTC. As protein: CASRPGTGTYEQYF.